A selection of T cell receptor beta chains follows, all from one sample in a study of blood T cell repertoires in COVID-19. Here immunoSEQ multiplex PCR was the method, and the copy in TCRdb shows in-frame clones only, minus some. Here the sample spans about 94,000 clones, about four fifths being singletons. Sequencing was performed on peripheral blood. The receptor source for this set is a man aged 55-75 years with acute or convalescent COVID-19. The CDR3 runs from the conserved cysteine through the conserved F or W. Each record gives: V gene, J gene, clone size, D gene, CDR3 protein, CDR3 DNA. The D gene is left open where the match is weak. Not all rows give a size; the values are once, few, many and, for expanded clones, a class.

>TRBV29-1|TRBJ2-4|.|TRBD1
CSVEKIRDRGLIAKNIQYF
TGCAGCGTTGAAAAGATACGGGACAGGGGTCTTATAGCCAAAAACATTCAGTACTTC
>TRBV7-9|TRBJ1-1|.|.
CASSLEGGLNTEAFF
TGTGCCAGCAGCTTGGAGGGAGGGTTGAACACTGAAGCTTTCTTT
>TRBV11-3|TRBJ2-3|.|TRBD2
CASSIGLAGDSDTQYF
TGTGCCAGCAGCATCGGACTAGCGGGGGATTCAGATACGCAGTATTTT
>TRBV20-1|TRBJ1-1|.|.
CSASTGTEAFF
TGCAGTGCTAGCACGGGCACTGAAGCTTTCTTT
>TRBV6-2/TRBV6-3|TRBJ1-1|.|TRBD1
CASSYYRGRIRNTEAFF
TGTGCCAGCAGTTATTACAGGGGGCGCATAAGGAACACTGAAGCTTTCTTT
>TRBV24-1|TRBJ1-1|.|.
CATSDPGLGAFF
TGTGCCACCAGTGACCCGGGGTTGGGAGCTTTCTTT
>TRBV4-1|TRBJ2-2|.|TRBD2
CASSHPGGTIITGELFF
TGCGCCAGCAGCCATCCGGGGGGGACAATCATTACCGGGGAGCTGTTTTTT
>TRBV19|TRBJ2-7|.|TRBD1
CASSGGQGGEQYF
TGTGCCAGTAGTGGAGGACAGGGTGGCGAGCAGTACTTC
>TRBV9|TRBJ2-1|.|.
CASSVETGNNEQFF
TGTGCCAGCAGCGTAGAAACAGGGAACAATGAGCAGTTCTTC
>TRBV20-1|TRBJ2-1|.|.
CSARSQDNSFF
TGCAGTGCTAGAAGCCAGGATAATTCGTTCTTC
>TRBV28|TRBJ2-3|once|TRBD2
CASETVIAGAKADTQYF
TGTGCCAGCGAGACAGTAATAGCGGGGGCGAAAGCAGATACGCAGTATTTT
>TRBV18|TRBJ1-3|.|.
CASSPSRSGNTIYF
TGTGCCAGCTCACCTTCTAGGTCTGGAAACACCATATATTTT
>TRBV9|TRBJ2-2|.|TRBD2
CASSVVQGGTGELFF
TGTGCCAGCAGCGTAGTCCAGGGAGGGACCGGGGAGCTGTTTTTT
>TRBV2|TRBJ1-2|.|.
CASSDPWAGNGYTF
TGTGCCAGCAGTGACCCCTGGGCCGGGAATGGCTACACCTTC
>TRBV12-3/TRBV12-4|TRBJ1-4|.|.
CASRGLANEKLFF
TGTGCCAGCAGGGGGCTAGCTAATGAAAAACTGTTTTTT